The clone carrying this T cell receptor (beta chain) was observed a few times. Antigen unknown. Sample barcodes and UMIs were carried by the TCR alpha and TCR beta cDNA libraries that 5'RACE generated with constant-segment primers. MiXCR, run by TCRdb on the 5' RACE reads, gives a single entry per CDR3 protein. The sample includes more than 400,000 distinct CDR3 sequences, roughly 18% of them seen just once. This specimen belongs to a study of T-cell memory formation after mild COVID-19. Study in general: Largely, the TCR clusters proved donor specific. Study results and limitations: That cross-reactive memory joined was suggested by some responding clones appearing in pre-infection memory. Clones contracting day 15 to 85 were balanced CD4/CD8; later expanders leaned CD4+.

The CDR3 covers 14 residues. Unmatched junction bases numbered 5, after V lost 1 base and J lost 2 bases. The germline CDR1 and CDR2 sequences are DFQATT and SNEGSKA (reference sequence). The receptor was derived from an adult woman who had mild COVID-19 (a few samples of this study predate the infection). Cell type and time point are not known. The V and J genes are TRBV20-1 and TRBJ2-7; 7 bases line up with TRBD1. The sample taken for sequencing was PBMCs or a T cell subset sorted from them (not recorded which). The CDR3 DNA reads as TGCAGTGCTAGAGGCACAGGGGCAACCTACGAGCAGTACTTC. Translated, it gives CSARGTGATYEQYF.